Below, 8 T cell receptor beta chains from the same sample are listed, as sequenced in a study of tumor and adjacent non-tumor tissue in lung cancer. The library came from three nested PCR rounds adapted from ARM-PCR protocols. Each CDR3 protein is one row after TCRdb ran MiXCR on the multiplex PCR reads. The data contain fewer than 120,000 distinct CDR3 sequences, approximately 87% of them singletons. RNA was extracted from bulk tissue without any cell sorting. Material for sequencing was lung tumor tissue. The source of these receptors is a man aged 65-85 years with non-small cell lung cancer.

This clonotype appeared a single time. The V gene is TRBV4-1, the J gene TRBJ2-1; D possibly corresponds to TRBD2 (7 bases). The CDR3 spans 15 residues. Trimming pared 3 bases from V and 6 bases from J, leaving 15 bases between. Germline V gives CDR1 MGHRA, CDR2 YSYEKL. CDR3 amino acids: CASSHGGLFGNEQFF. In DNA, the CDR3 is TGCGCCAGCAGCCACGGGGGGCTTTTTGGCAATGAGCAGTTCTTC.

Of note for this clonotype: Because the CDR3 is missing its conserved closing phenylalanine or tryptophan, this is likely a read error. The DNA is left out, because the CDR3 cannot be placed on it with certainty; the CDR3 is given as TCRdb lists it. The chain recombines TRBV12-3 or TRBV12-4 with TRBJ1-4; the DNA was not compared with TRBD1, the D call given in the table. The length of the CDR3 is 12 amino acids, counting both ends. CDR3 loop: CTSGGTAEKLSL.

Turning to this clonotype: This is likely a read error, given that the CDR3 carries no conserved phenylalanine or tryptophan at its end. The chain has TRBV11-2 and TRBJ2-1; perhaps TRBD2 as D (5 bases). The germline V gene has CDR1 SGHAT and CDR2 FQNNGV. The CDR3 runs to 18 residues. The CDR3 spells CTSSLHVQDWTSYNEQFL. CDR3 nucleotide sequence: TGTACCAGCAGCTTACATGTGCAGGACTGGACCTCCTACAATGAGCAGTTCCTC.

In regard to this clonotype: At one boundary the junction diverges from the germline segment, which might be a read error. The CDR3 reads CTSSYRDTQRAFF. The CDR3 DNA sequence: TGTACCAGCAGTTATCGGGACACACAGAGAGCTTTCTTT. The chain has TRBV12-3 or TRBV12-4 and TRBJ1-1; TRBD1 might be the D (6 bases). This CDR3 is 13 amino acids long.

This clonotype was counted a few times. The gene calls are TRBV6-5 and TRBJ2-5; 11 bases are a match to TRBD2. The J segment lost 3 bases and the V segment lost 4 bases, leaving 13 bases of the junction unmatched. This CDR3 is built from 18 residues. Germline CDR1 reads MNHEY; CDR2 reads SVGAGI. CDR3 nucleotide sequence: TGTGCCAGCAGTTCGAGGGGTGTGCTAGCGGGAGGAGAAGAGACCCAGTACTTC. It yields the protein CASSSRGVLAGGEETQYF.

Concerning this clonotype itself: This may stem from a read error, because a much larger clone lies one nucleotide away. This chain connects TRBV19 to TRBJ2-2; 7 bases align to TRBD1. Per germline, CDR1 LNHDA and CDR2 SQIVND (reference sequence). V shed 6 bases, J shed 5 bases, and the junction held 9 bases outside the gene matches. The CDR3 sequence is 15 residues long. For the CDR3, the DNA is TGTGCCAGTAGGCTGGGACAGTCTAAGACCGGGGAGCTGTTTTTT. This sequence encodes CASRLGQSKTGELFF.

Details on this clonotype: The CDR3 carries no conserved terminal phenylalanine or tryptophan, so it likely arises from a read error. The chain has TRBV29-1 and TRBJ1-1; the match to TRBD1 covers 10 bases. Germline V gene lookup returns CDR1 SQVTM and CDR2 ANQGSEA. This CDR3 is built from 16 residues. Here the CDR3 DNA reads TGCAGCGTTGGGACAGGGGGAGTAAGTATGAACACTGAGGCTTTCTTG. Translation gives CSVGTGGVSMNTEAFL.

The J gene is TRBJ1-1, the V gene TRBV28; D may be TRBD1 (6 bases). The V end was cut by 8 bases, the J end by 5 bases, with 27 bases between. The CDR3 loop spans 17 amino acids. Germline V CDR1 and CDR2: MDHEN, SYDVKM. The CDR3 loop reads CASSGSWGKEGVTEAFF. Here the CDR3 DNA reads TGTGCCAGCTCTGGGTCTTGGGGCAAAGAGGGGGTTACTGAAGCTTTCTTT.